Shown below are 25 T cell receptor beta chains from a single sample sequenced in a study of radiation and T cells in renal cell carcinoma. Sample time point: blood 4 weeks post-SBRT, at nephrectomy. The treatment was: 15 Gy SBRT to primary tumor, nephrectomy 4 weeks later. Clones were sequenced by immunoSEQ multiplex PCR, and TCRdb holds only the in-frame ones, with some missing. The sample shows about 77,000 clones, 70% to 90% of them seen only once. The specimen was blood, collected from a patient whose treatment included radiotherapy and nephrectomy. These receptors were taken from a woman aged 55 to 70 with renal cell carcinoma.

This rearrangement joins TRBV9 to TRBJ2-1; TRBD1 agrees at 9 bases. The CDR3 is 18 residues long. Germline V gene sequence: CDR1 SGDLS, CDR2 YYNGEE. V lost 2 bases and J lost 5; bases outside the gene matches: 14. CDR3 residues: CASSVGTGTGSKNNEQFF. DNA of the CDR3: TGTGCCAGCAGCGTGGGGACCGGGACAGGGAGTAAAAACAATGAGCAGTTCTTC.

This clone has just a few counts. The CDR3 loop reads CASRSVGEGEQYF. The CDR3 coding sequence is TGTGCCAGCAGGTCTGTGGGGGAGGGCGAGCAGTACTTC. The chain couples TRBV5-6 to TRBJ2-7, with TRBD2 matching 7 bases. The CDR3 sequence is 13 residues long. CDR1 and CDR2 (germline): SGHDT, YYEEEE. The V segment lost 5 bases and the J segment 6 bases; nucleotides outside the gene matches: 8.

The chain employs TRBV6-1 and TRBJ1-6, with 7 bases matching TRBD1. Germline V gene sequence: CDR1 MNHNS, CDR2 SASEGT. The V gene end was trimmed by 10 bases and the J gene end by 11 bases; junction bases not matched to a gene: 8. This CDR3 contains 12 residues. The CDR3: CATYITGAPLHF. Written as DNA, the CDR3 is TGTGCCACCTATATCACAGGGGCACCCCTCCACTTT.

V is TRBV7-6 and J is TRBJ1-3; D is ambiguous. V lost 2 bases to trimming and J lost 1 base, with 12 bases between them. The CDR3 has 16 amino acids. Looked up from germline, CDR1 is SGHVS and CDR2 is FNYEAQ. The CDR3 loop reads CASSLSSRSSGNTIYF. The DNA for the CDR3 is TGTGCCAGCAGCTTATCGAGCAGGTCTTCTGGAAACACCATATATTTT.

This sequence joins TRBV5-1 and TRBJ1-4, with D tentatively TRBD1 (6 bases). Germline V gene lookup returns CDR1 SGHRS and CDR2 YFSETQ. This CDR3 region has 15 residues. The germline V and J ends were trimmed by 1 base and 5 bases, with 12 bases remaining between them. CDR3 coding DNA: TGCGCCAGCAGCTTGAATCAGGGGCAGAATGAAAAACTGTTTTTT. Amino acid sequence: CASSLNQGQNEKLFF.

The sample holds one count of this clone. CDR3 in amino acids: CASSWTVSTDTQYF. As DNA, the CDR3 is TGTGCCAGCTCCTGGACAGTTAGCACAGATACGCAGTATTTT. The chain recombines TRBV25-1 with TRBJ2-3; D perhaps matches TRBD1 (6 bases). The CDR3 runs 14 residues. V gave up 8 bases and J gave up 0 bases, with 12 bases separating them. The germline V gene encodes CDR1 MGHDK and CDR2 SYGVNS.

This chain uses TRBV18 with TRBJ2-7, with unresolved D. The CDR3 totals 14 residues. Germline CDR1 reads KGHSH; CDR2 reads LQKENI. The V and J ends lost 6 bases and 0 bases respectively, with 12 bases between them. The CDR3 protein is CASSIAASSYEQYF. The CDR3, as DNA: TGTGCCAGCTCGATTGCGGCCAGCTCCTACGAGCAGTACTTC.

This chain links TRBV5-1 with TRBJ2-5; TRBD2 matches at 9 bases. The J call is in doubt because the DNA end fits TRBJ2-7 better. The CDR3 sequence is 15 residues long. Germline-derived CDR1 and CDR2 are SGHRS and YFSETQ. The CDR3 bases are TGCGCCAGCTGTGTATCGCGGGAGGGCCCCTACGAGCAGTACTTC. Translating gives CASCVSREGPYEQYF.

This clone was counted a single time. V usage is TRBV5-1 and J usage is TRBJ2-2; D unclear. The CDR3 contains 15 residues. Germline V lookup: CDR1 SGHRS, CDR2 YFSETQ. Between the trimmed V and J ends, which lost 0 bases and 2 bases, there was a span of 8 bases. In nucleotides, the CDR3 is TGCGCCAGCAGCTTGGGGGTACCCAACACCGGGGAGCTGTTTTTT. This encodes CASSLGVPNTGELFF.

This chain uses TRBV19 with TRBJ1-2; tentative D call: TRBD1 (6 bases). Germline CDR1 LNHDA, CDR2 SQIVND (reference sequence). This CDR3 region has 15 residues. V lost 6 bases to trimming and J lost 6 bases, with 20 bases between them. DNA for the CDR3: TGTGCCAGTAGATCAGGCAGGAAGGGGACACATGGCTACACCTTC. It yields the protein CASRSGRKGTHGYTF.

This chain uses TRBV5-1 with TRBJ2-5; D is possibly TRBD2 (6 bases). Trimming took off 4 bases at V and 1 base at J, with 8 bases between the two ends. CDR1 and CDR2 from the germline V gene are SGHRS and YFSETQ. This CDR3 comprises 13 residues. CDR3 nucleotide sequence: TGCGCCAGCAGCGAGGGACTCCAAGAGACCCAGTACTTC. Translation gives CASSEGLQETQYF.

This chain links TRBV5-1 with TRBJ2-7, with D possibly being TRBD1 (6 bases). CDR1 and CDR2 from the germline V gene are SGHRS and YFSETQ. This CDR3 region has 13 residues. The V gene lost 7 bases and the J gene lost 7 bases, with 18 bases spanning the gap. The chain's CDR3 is CASGPGHLREQYF. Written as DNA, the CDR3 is TGCGCCAGCGGACCGGGACACCTGCGGGAGCAGTACTTC.

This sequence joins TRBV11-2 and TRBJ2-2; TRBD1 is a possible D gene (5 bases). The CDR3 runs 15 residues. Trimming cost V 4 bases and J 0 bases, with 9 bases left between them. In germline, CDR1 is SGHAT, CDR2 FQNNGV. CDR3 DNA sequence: TGTGCCAGCAGCTGGGGCAGTTCGAACACCGGGGAGCTGTTTTTT. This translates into CASSWGSSNTGELFF.

The CDR3 reads CASSQDPANYGYTF. In DNA, the CDR3 is TGCGCCAGCAGCCAAGACCCAGCTAACTATGGCTACACCTTC. The J gene is TRBJ1-2, the V gene TRBV4-1; D ambiguous. Germline V gene data show CDR1 as MGHRA and CDR2 as YSYEKL. The CDR3 runs to 14 residues. The V end was cut by 0 bases, the J end by 0 bases, with 5 bases between.

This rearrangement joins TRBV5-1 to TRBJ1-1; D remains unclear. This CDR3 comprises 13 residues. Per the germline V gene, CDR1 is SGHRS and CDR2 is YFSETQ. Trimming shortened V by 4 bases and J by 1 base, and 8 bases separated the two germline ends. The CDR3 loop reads CASSLTKNTEAFF. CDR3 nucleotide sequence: TGCGCCAGCAGCCTCACTAAGAACACTGAAGCTTTCTTT.

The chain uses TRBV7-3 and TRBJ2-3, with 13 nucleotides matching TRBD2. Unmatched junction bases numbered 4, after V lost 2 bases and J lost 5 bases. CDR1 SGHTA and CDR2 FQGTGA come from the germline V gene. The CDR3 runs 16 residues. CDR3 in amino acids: CASSLDGLAGEDTQYF. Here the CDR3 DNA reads TGTGCCAGCAGCTTAGATGGACTAGCGGGGGAAGATACGCAGTATTTT.

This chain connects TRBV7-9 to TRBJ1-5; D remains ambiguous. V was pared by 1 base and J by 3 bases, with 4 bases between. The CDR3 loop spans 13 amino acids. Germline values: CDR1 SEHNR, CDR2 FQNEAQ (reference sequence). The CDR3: CASSLGINQPQHF. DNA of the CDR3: TGTGCCAGCAGCTTAGGTATCAATCAGCCCCAGCATTTT.

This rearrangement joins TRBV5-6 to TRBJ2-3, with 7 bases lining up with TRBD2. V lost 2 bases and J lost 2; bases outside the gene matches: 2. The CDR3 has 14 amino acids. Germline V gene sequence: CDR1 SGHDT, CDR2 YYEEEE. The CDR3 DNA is TGTGCCAGCAGCTTAGCGGGAATCACAGATACGCAGTATTTT. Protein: CASSLAGITDTQYF.

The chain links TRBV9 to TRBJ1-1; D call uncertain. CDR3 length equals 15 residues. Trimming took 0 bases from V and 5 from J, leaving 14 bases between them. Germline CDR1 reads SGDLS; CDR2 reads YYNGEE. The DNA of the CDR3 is TGTGCCAGCAGCGTAGCGCTGGGCGTGAGGACTGAAGCTTTCTTT. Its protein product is CASSVALGVRTEAFF.

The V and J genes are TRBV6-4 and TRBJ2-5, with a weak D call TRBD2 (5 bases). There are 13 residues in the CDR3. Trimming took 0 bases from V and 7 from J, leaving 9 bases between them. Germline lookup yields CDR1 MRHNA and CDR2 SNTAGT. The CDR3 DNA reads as TGTGCCAGCAGTGACTCTTCGGGGAGGACCCAGTACTTC. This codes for CASSDSSGRTQYF.

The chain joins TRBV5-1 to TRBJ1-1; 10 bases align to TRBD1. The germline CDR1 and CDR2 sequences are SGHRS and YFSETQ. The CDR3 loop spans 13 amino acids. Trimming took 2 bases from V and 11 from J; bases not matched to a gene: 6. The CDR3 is CASSFGTGDLAFF. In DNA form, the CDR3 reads TGCGCCAGCAGCTTCGGGACAGGGGATTTGGCTTTCTTT.

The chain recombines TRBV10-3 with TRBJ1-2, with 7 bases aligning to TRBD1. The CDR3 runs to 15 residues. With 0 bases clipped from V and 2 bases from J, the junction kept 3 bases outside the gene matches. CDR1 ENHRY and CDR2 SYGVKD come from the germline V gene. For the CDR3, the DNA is TGTGCCATCAGTGAGTCGACAGGGAACAACTATGGCTACACCTTC. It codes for CAISESTGNNYGYTF.

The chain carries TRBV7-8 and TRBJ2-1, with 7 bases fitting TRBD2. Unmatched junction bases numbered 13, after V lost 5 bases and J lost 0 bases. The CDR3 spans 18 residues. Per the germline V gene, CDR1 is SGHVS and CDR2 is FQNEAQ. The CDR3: CASSEVPTSDSSYNEQFF. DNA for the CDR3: TGTGCCAGCAGCGAAGTTCCTACTAGCGATAGCTCCTACAATGAGCAGTTCTTC.

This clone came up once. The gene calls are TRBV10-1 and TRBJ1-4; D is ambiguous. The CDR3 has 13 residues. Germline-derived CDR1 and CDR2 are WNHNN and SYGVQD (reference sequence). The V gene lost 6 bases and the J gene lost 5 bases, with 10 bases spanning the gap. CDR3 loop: CASSGRRNEKLFF. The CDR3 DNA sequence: TGCGCCAGCAGCGGACGGAGAAATGAAAAACTGTTTTTT.

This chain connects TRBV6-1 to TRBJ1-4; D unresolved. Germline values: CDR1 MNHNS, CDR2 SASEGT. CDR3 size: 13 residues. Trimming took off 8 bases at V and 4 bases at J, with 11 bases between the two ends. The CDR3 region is CASQDRLNEKLFF. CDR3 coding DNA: TGTGCCAGCCAGGACCGACTTAATGAAAAACTGTTTTTT.